This is a list of T cell receptor beta chains from one sample in a study of shared clonotypes between healthy human individuals. Data came from immunoSEQ multiplex PCR; TCRdb stores just in-frame clones and leaves some out. Altogether approximately 470,000 clones are present, around 73% being singletons, with the ten largest covering approximately 12%. The sequencing sample was made of PBMCs. Receptor source: a woman aged 40-49 years in good health. Some clones in this sample may be carry-over from other donors' samples. Both conserved end residues are part of each CDR3.

V gene	J gene	CDR3 protein
TRBV7-3	TRBJ2-1	CASSLSFRDRVNEQFF
TRBV6-5	TRBJ2-7	CASSDLAGGYEQYF
TRBV19	TRBJ2-2	CASSIGGGGTGELFF
TRBV2	TRBJ2-1	CASRVSGTREQFF
TRBV7-8	TRBJ2-5	CASSLPYRKRGETQYF
TRBV9	TRBJ1-4	CASSVGGAGNEKLFF
TRBV4-1	TRBJ1-1	CASSRTGNTEAFF
TRBV11-3	TRBJ2-1	CASSLGETTEQFF
TRBV27	TRBJ2-7	CASSLRGTSGSGEQYF
TRBV5-4	TRBJ2-2	CASSLSVLRGGTGELFF
TRBV6-5	TRBJ1-2	CASRAGGNYGYTF
TRBV11-2	TRBJ2-7	CASSSAGDKLYEQYF
TRBV5-1	TRBJ1-4	CASSLAGTGSEKLFF
TRBV7-9	TRBJ2-1	CASSPLAGLNEQFF
TRBV5-8	TRBJ2-1	CASSLGTSGKYNEQFF
TRBV5-1	TRBJ2-1	CASATGGGSSTLNEQFF
TRBV7-2	TRBJ2-7	CASSQRTGGNYEQYF
TRBV29-1	-	CSVSPDAAYEQYF
TRBV6-1	TRBJ1-1	CASSEDFTEAFF
TRBV5-1	TRBJ2-5	CASIPGQGQETQYF
TRBV7-2	TRBJ2-7	CASSDPGRGVGEQYF
TRBV10-3	TRBJ1-5	CAISESRAVSNQPQHF
TRBV2	TRBJ1-4	CASRNPFQEKLFF
TRBV5-3	TRBJ2-7	CARSQSGGAVEQYF
TRBV28	TRBJ1-2	CASSLLQGAYTF
TRBV5-1	TRBJ1-2	CASSLAGRSVYGYTF
TRBV30	TRBJ2-7	CAWSTHSGTPMGEQYF
TRBV29-1	TRBJ2-5	CSVGLAGGEQYF
TRBV18	TRBJ2-3	CASSLRSSTDTQYF
TRBV19	TRBJ1-1	CASKDPGDPVNTEAFF
TRBV18	TRBJ2-7	CASSPPSLDSYEQYF
TRBV2	TRBJ1-4	CASTRWQGNEKLFF
TRBV5-1	TRBJ1-4	CASRLLPDAGNEKLFF
TRBV4-2	TRBJ1-1	CASSQGAWTEAFF
TRBV6-1	TRBJ2-7	CASSELPSGTVGYEQYF
TRBV2	TRBJ2-5	CASRRGGLAGVSETQYF
TRBV5-4	TRBJ2-2	CASSSNRGPGELFF
TRBV5-1	TRBJ2-3	CASNLGTDSTDTQYF
TRBV5-4	TRBJ2-7	CASSPGQGGEQYF
TRBV14	TRBJ1-1	CASTKGSYTEAFF
TRBV5-1	TRBJ2-2	CASSTGPGHTGELFF
TRBV30	TRBJ1-4	CAWSPGLNEKLFF
TRBV7-2	TRBJ2-1	CASTPGGTYNEQFF
TRBV6-1	TRBJ1-5	CASSSTENQPQHF
TRBV25-1	TRBJ2-2	CASSEPITTGELFF
TRBV5-1	TRBJ1-3	CASSYGGDPGGNTIYF
TRBV11-3	TRBJ2-7	CASSPGAGAGYEQYF
TRBV27	TRBJ1-2	CASSLGPGSGYTF
TRBV10-2	TRBJ2-1	CASRSGRDRDKNEQFF
TRBV5-4	TRBJ2-2	CASSLVPGLAAAGELFF
TRBV15	TRBJ2-5	CATSRDSQETQYF
TRBV18	TRBJ2-7	CASSQDMVSYEQYF
TRBV19	TRBJ2-1	CASSIQTGLTYNEQFF
TRBV10-3	TRBJ2-2	CAIKPGLAQLSGELFF
TRBV5-1	TRBJ2-3	CASSATGSALTDTQYF
TRBV5-4	TRBJ1-1	CASSFGTGGTEAFF
TRBV11-2	TRBJ2-7	CASSLAGVLDEQYF
TRBV2	TRBJ1-3	CASRVDRGAGNTIYF
TRBV7-2	TRBJ2-3	CASSLTGGPDTQYF
TRBV27	TRBJ1-5	CASSPLNQPQHF